Listed here is a single T cell receptor (beta chain). There is no known antigen for this receptor. It is likely a read error: a sequence one base away is far more abundant. The library was produced with multiplex PCR. The instrument given in TCRdb is Illumina HiSeq 4000. CDR3 regions were amplified by Arm-PCR with iRepertoire HTBI primers to construct TCR beta libraries. PCR products were gel purified before sequencing. In the original analysis: Gene usage analysis of CDR3 amino acid clonotypes relied on the roughly 67 TRBV and 15 or so TRBJ segments identified across samples. COPE and FqMerger were used to merge the filtered high-quality paired reads into contigs. BLAST was used to align contigs to IMGT TRBV, TRBD and TRBJ reference genes, with CDR3 defined following IMGT. Any clonotype with a frequency above 0.1% was counted as a highly expanded clone. Shannon entropy was used to measure repertoire diversity, and the Gini coefficient was used to measure V-J evenness. Public clonotypes were defined as clonotypes shared by more than one individual. Clones were called with MiXCR by TCRdb after fastp trimmed the public reads at Q25, and only in-frame beta chains were retained. When rows share a CDR3 protein, they turn into one entry using the most common DNA and genes. The V and J calls reflect TCRdb's pipeline rather than the authors' work. Counted in this sample were about 210,000 distinct CDR3 sequences; roughly a fifth of them appeared once. The ten largest clones capture roughly 12% of the sample.

The data are from a study of regulatory T cells in long-lasting Graves disease (dated by TCRdb to the early 2020s). Broadly, across the study: In the newly diagnosed Graves' disease group, patients had been taking antithyroid drugs for less than 3 months. Persistent Graves' disease patients were compared with newly diagnosed Graves' disease patients by peripheral blood TCR sequencing and RNA sequencing. The study was registered as a clinical trial and conducted in China. TCR sequencing covered approximately 13 persistent and around 20 newly diagnosed Graves' disease patients, 33 samples in total. Results and caveats for the whole study, not just this receptor: Sequencing and analysis were restricted to the TCR beta chain. Lower TCR Shannon entropy and fewer highly expanded clones were observed in persistent Graves' disease patients than in newly diagnosed patients, which suggested clonal expansion. Preferential use of TRBV28, TRBJ1-2 and TRBJ2-5 was observed in persistent disease, whereas TRBV20-1 and TRBJ2-1 were favored in newly diagnosed disease. Only peripheral blood was studied, because thyroid tissue, the primary lesion, was inaccessible. As a limitation, the authors acknowledged that the small sample size may reduce accuracy. Persistent patients shared more public clonotypes among themselves (2,741) than newly diagnosed patients did (approximately 970).

Taken with the paper, the label for time point translates to: newly diagnosed GD, antithyroid drugs for less than 3 months. For both TCR sequencing and RNA sequencing, RNA was extracted from PBMCs using TRIzol. The diagnosis of Graves' disease followed American Thyroid Association guidelines. The patients came from an endocrinology department in Xi'an, China. Each patient gave 9 to 10 milliliters of peripheral blood, collected in an EDTA anticoagulant tube. PBMCs were isolated by Ficoll Paque Plus density gradient separation without further T cell sorting. An Agilent 2100 Bioanalyzer and agarose gel were used to check RNA quality, while a NanoDrop 2000 measured RNA concentration. The germline V gene (reference sequence) gives CDR1 as SEHNR and CDR2 as FQNEAQ. The CDR3 contains 15 residues, cysteine and phenylalanine counted. The retained sequence is limited to the CDR3, 45 bases, with the frame set at the first base.

The sample was also linked to a second study, of T cells in Graves' hyperthyroidism and ophthalmopathy. The other study reports the following: Stable Graves' hyperthyroidism was defined as the absence of progression to ophthalmopathy over 18 months of follow-up. Hyperthyroidism patients were newly diagnosed, with disease duration under 2 months, and aged 18 to 65 years. Any patient with an uncontrolled infection, another autoimmune disease, pregnancy or lactation was excluded. Diagnoses relied on clinical symptoms, serum thyroxine and TRAb, thyroid ultrasound and orbital computed tomography. The first round of RT-PCR for the TCR CDR3 was performed with the HTBI primer set and the Qiagen OneStep RT-PCR kit. Most expanded thyroid clonotypes (frequency above 0.001) were also found in blood, which suggests that blood repertoires may mirror thyroid immune responses. In cross-validation, a model built on a 13 V-J signature told ophthalmopathy apart from stable hyperthyroidism with 85% to 90% sensitivity and about 81% specificity, and in testing the same model reached 80%/75%. In validation, the model predicted progression to ophthalmopathy a median of about 6.5 months before onset, with about 67% sensitivity and nearly 75% specificity. A discovery cohort of about a hundred patients, 43 with Graves' ophthalmopathy and 55 to 60 with stable Graves' hyperthyroidism, was used to find distinguishing TCR V-J signatures. Prospective prediction of ophthalmopathy was tested in an independent validation cohort of 18 to 20 hyperthyroidism patients and around 16 patients who later progressed to ophthalmopathy. For training and testing, the 80 to 100 patients in the discovery cohort were randomly divided in a 7:3 ratio. The study also compared thyroid tissue and blood T-cell repertoires from a handful of Graves' hyperthyroidism patients. Following sampling, methimazole starting at 30 mg daily was given to hyperthyroidism patients, and high-dose intravenous methylprednisolone was given to ophthalmopathy patients. A second multiplex PCR round built the libraries, followed by size selection and purification. Paired-end sequencing of the libraries was performed with 100 bp reads on an Illumina HiSeq2000. SOAPnuke was used to process the raw data, with reads discarded if the reads contained adapters or uncalled bases, had a mean Phred below 15, or lacked an exact constant-primer or identifier match. COPE v1.2.5 was used to merge high-quality paired reads, and clonotypes were defined as unique nucleotide sequences. MiTCR v1.1 was used to align the clonotypes against IMGT TRBV, TRBD and TRBJ reference segments. The analysis included only V-J combinations with a frequency above 0.0001, which together covered 99% to 99.2% of the repertoires. The TCS score was defined as the ratio of F50 (clonal expansion) to E x V (chaos), calculated using BLOSUM62-based TCRdist between CDR3 peptides within each V-J. Welch's t-statistics and random forest reduced fewer than 600 V-J features to 10 to 15, which were used in a naive Bayes classifier (R e1071). No statistical method was used to fix the sample size in advance, and group allocation was not hidden from the investigators. The paper reports TCR Vbeta CDR3 sequencing of some 140 peripheral blood samples: fewer than 50 ophthalmopathy, around 80 hyperthyroidism and around 17 progressor patients.

The sequenced sample was peripheral blood mononuclear cells (PBMCs), obtained at new diagnosis, from a patient treated with antithyroid drugs. The chain employs TRBV7-9 and TRBJ2-1; the central 15 bases match TRBD2. This TCR came from a woman in her 30s with Graves disease. Donor details come from another sample of the same person, matched by shared clones. The CDR3 sequence is CASRPGLAGGNEQLF. The DNA reads TGTGCCAGCAGGCCGGGACTAGCGGGGGGCAATGAGCAGCTCTTC.